This T cell receptor (beta chain) was identified in a study of cytomegalovirus exposure and HLA in healthy donors. Study findings and constraints: Some public TCRs appeared in many individuals, while most sequences were rare. The tendency of first-cohort TCR clusters to co-occur in the 120 validation repertoires was identified by a subsequent analysis.

In regard to this clone: The antigen remains undetermined.

Separation from the approximately 670-subject first cohort characterized the approximately 130-subject validation cohort, to which the donors belonged. Losses at the gene ends were 1 base for V and 4 bases for J; bases not matched to a gene: 7. Germline assignment: CDR1 MNHNS and CDR2 SASEGT. The length of the CDR3 is 16 residues. Measured with immunoSEQ multiplex PCR; TCRdb has only the in-frame clones, and not every one. The sample shows some 200,000 clones, roughly 80% of them seen only once. This receptor was taken from a woman under 30 in good health and CMV-seropositive. The sample was PBMCs. The V and J genes are TRBV6-1 and TRBJ1-2; 9 nucleotides align to TRBD1. CDR3 residues: CASSEVTRGQGYGYTF. Written as DNA, the CDR3 is TGTGCCAGCAGTGAAGTGACCAGGGGACAGGGCTATGGCTACACCTTC.